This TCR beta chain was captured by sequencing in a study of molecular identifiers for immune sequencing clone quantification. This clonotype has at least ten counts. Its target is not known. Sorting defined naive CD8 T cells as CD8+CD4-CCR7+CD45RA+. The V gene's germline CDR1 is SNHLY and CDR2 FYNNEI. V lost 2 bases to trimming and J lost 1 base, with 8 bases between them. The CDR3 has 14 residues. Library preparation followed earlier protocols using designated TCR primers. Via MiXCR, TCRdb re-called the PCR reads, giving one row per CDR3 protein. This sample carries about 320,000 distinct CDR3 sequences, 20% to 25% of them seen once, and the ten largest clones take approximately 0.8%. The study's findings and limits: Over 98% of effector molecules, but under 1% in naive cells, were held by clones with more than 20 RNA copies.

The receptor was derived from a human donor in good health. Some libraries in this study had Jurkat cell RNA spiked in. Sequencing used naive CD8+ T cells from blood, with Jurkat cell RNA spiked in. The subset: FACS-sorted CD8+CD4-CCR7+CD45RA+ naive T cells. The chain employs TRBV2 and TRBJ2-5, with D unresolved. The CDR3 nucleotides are TGTGCCAGCAGTGAAATCCAGAGCCAAGAGACCCAGTACTTC. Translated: CASSEIQSQETQYF.